This entry features one TCR beta chain sequence. Its antigen is not known. The record originates from a study of human T cells and chemical hapten exposure. Across the study: DPC (0.01%) was patch tested on the upper back and read at 6 days. Recorded diagnoses among the mostly female patients were alopecia areata, totalis or universalis. Findings and limits, study-wide: PT1 expanded TCR counts and patch test score were linked, and their correlation was positive.

Sample time point: patch test 1, 2 weeks after DPC sensitization. This sample's treatment: therapeutic diphenylcyclopropenone sensitization with weekly scalp DPC. The donor pool consisted of alopecia patients aged 18 to 70 years, considered suitable for DPC. MiXCR, run by TCRdb on the RACE reads, gives a single entry per CDR3 protein. The repertoire holds roughly 80,000 distinct CDR3 sequences, with 9.5% to 12% as singletons. V was trimmed by 1 base and J by 5 bases, leaving 13 bases between them. The CDR3 is made up of 14 amino acids. Germline CDR1 and CDR2: SGHRS and YFSETQ. This sequence originates from a woman aged 50 to 60 with alopecia areata. Some clones in this sample may be carry-over from other donors' samples. The chain is built from TRBV5-1 and TRBJ2-7, with a weak D call TRBD1 (5 bases). Sequenced material: whole blood, taken in connection with sensitization to the hapten diphenylcyclopropenone (DPC). The CDR3 protein is CASSLTRQGDEQYF. In nucleotides, the CDR3 is TGCGCCAGCAGCTTGACCAGGCAGGGCGACGAGCAGTACTTC.